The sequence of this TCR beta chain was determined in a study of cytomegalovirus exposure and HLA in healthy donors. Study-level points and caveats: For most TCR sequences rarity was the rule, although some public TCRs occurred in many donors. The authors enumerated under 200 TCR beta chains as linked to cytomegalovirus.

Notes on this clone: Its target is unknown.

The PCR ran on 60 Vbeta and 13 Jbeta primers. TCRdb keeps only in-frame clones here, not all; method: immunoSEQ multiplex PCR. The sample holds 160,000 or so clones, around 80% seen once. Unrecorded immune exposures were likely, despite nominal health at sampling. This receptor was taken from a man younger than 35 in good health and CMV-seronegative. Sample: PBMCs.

The CDR3 region is CASSLVDRSYEQYF. The CDR3 DNA is TGTGCCAGCAGCTTAGTGGACAGGTCATACGAGCAGTACTTC. This sequence joins TRBV11-2 and TRBJ2-5, with TRBD1 identical over 7 bases. The J call is in doubt because the DNA end fits TRBJ2-7 better. Germline CDR1 reads SGHAT; CDR2 reads FQNNGV. The CDR3 loop spans 14 amino acids.